This T cell receptor beta chain was profiled in a study of cytomegalovirus exposure and HLA in healthy donors (dated by TCRdb to about 2017). Describing the broader study: According to an earlier analysis of several hundred of the donors, some 180 million T cells yielded some 120 million unique TCR beta sequences and around 300 Gb of sequence data. An early release covering about 600 HLA-typed donors comprised about 300 gigabases of sequencing data and around 80 million unique TCR sequences. Of the approximately 400 genotyped donors, about 80% fell in the genetic ancestry cluster associated with self-reported Caucasian donors. The study aimed to test whether cataloging public T cell receptors could reveal signatures of past pathogen exposure. The T cell repertoires of some 700 subjects were profiled by immunosequencing and related to cytomegalovirus serostatus. In addition to the first cohort of 666 subjects, a separate validation cohort of 120 different subjects was used. To predict cytomegalovirus infection status, the study brought together high-throughput TCR immunosequencing, statistical association of individual TCRs with disease status, and machine learning. In a later analysis, previously published TCR beta repertoires from about 640 donors were re-analyzed and high-resolution HLA genotyping was added so that TCR occurrence patterns could be studied. The later analysis used no new phenotypic data to find candidate immune exposures, relying instead on TCR beta sequences and their occurrence across donors. To decide whether each TCR beta V gene segment behaved as functional or pseudogenic, an earlier analysis of approximately 620 of the donors relied on high-throughput TCR beta sequencing. Donor age, sex, ethnicity and CMV serostatus were compiled alongside the repertoire data. Genome-wide SNP genotypes for about 65% of the 666 donors were used in a later genetic analysis, which treated that subset as a discovery cohort. All discovery cohort repertoires had been generated on a single sequencing platform. HLA typing covered class I and class II loci at four-digit resolution. Typing coverage varied by locus: roughly 620-640 donors for A, B, C, DRB1 and DQB1; about 520 for DQA1; approximately 570 for DPA1; more than 450 for DPB1. About 5 DR-DQ haplotypes were handled as single units for association and clustering, since linkage in the cohort was strong. Across about 380 genotyped donors of the cohort, an average of about 240,000 unique TCR beta nucleotide sequences per donor were sequenced, and approximately 17% of those sequences were non-productive. Overall study results and their limits: Compared with equally common non-associated chains, HLA-associated TCR beta chains in a later analysis were more clonally expanded and had lower generation probabilities. The study gave a list of 150 to 200 TCR beta chains associated with cytomegalovirus. A later analysis found that TCR association rates varied across HLA loci, with DRB1 alleles showing the most associated TCRs and HLA-C alleles the fewest. In an earlier analysis of over 550 of the donors, most TCR beta V segments were observed in productive rearrangements about 90% or about 30% of the time, broadly matching IMGT annotations. The cohort was sequenced for TCR beta chains only, and without alpha or paired-chain data the features that could be detected were limited. An association between a missense DCLRE1C variant and V-gene and J-gene trimming of TCR beta chains was found in a later genetic analysis and replicated in an independent cohort. A later analysis reported that several top co-occurrence clusters appeared linked to parvovirus B19, influenza, CMV and Epstein-Barr virus. Most TCR sequences were seen in very few donors, while some public TCRs were found in many individuals. The authors suggested that the approach could potentially be generalized to other disease states and immunological phenotypes. A few of the identified cytomegalovirus-associated TCR beta chains were confirmed in vitro to be specific for cytomegalovirus antigens. A later genetic analysis reported fewer N-insertions in productive TCRs among donors in an Asian-associated ancestry cluster than the roughly 650-donor mean. A cluster of highly shared sequence variants was judged likely to be a technical artifact of the sequencing pipeline. A later analysis associated around 16,000 TCR beta sequences with specific HLA alleles at a false discovery rate of 0.05. A further reported finding was that TCR beta sequences accurately predicted the HLA-A and HLA-B alleles for most subjects in the first cohort. The classifier was reported to diagnose cytomegalovirus status with high specificity and sensitivity in both the original and validation cohorts. The earlier analysis of approximately 560 of the donors excluded 15 to 20 rarely observed V segments, including chromosome 9 orphons, because counts were too low. In a later analysis, most CMV-associated TCR beta chains were found to appear HLA-restricted, with HLA associations seemingly driven largely by CMV exposure. Roughly uniform sequencing depth across donors was assumed in presence/absence analyses, although this assumption may not hold. The 87-base-pair reads could not distinguish some IMGT-functional V segments, including TRBV6-2 and TRBV6-3, so those segments were excluded. Linkage disequilibrium might explain the correlated functional status among segregating V segments, but an unknown experimental factor could not be ruled out. Strong co-occurrence of HLA alleles, especially DR and DQ, made assigning TCR associations to individual alleles difficult. Because HLA typing was missing for some donors at each locus, association tests included only the typed subset. Immune exposure information for the cohort was limited to CMV serostatus.

The library was produced with the immunoSEQ multiplex PCR assay. The multiplex PCR relied on a mix of 60 forward primers for TCR Vbeta segments and 13 reverse primers for TCR Jbeta segments. The CDR3 region of rearranged TCR beta genes was amplified from genomic DNA by a multiplex PCR assay. Amplified TCR beta libraries were sequenced as 87-base-pair reads on the Illumina HiSeq System. From the authors' description of their analysis: In a later analysis, tens of millions of unique TCR beta chains were counted across the roughly 610 repertoires, and about 9.9 million of these chains were shared by at least two donors. Raw reads were error-corrected and collapsed into unique sequences with a nearest-neighbor algorithm that merged closely related sequences to remove PCR and sequencing errors. Alignment of CDR3 sequences to IMGT reference sequences was used to assign V, D and J gene segments. Each retained sequence needed at least a six-nucleotide match to both a V gene segment and a J gene segment. Rearrangements were classified as productive when the CDR3 lacked stop codons and remained in frame with V and J, and all other rearrangements were classified as non-productive. Following IMGT convention, CDR3 was defined as the stretch from the second conserved V-encoded cysteine to the conserved J-encoded phenylalanine. In an earlier analysis of around 640 of the donors, sequences lacking an unambiguous match to a single V gene segment were excluded. In an earlier analysis of about 590 of the donors, a V segment was called functional when productive rearrangements were above 56.7%, and segregating when the standard deviation between donors exceeded 5%. To diagnose cytomegalovirus status from the catalog of TCR beta chain sequences, a statistical classification framework was built. A later analysis assigned V and J genes by comparing TCR nucleotide sequences with IMGT/GENE-DB human TR gene sequences. Using the TCRdist pipeline, a later analysis assigned CDR3 sequences along with most-parsimonious VDJ recombination scenarios. A later analysis defined each TCR beta chain by its CDR3 amino acid sequence plus V-gene family, and excluded reads lacking a unique V-gene family. As a way to deal with suspected cross-contamination and a sequencing artifact, a later analysis dropped approximately 570 nucleotide sequences that were highly shared and had low generation probability. For each public chain, a later analysis derived a clonal expansion index from normalized ranks of inferred template counts within each repertoire. Generation probabilities in a later analysis came from a VDJ recombination model fitted to out-of-frame rearrangements, and those results were checked against IGoR. In a later analysis, TCR-TCR, TCR-HLA and TCR-CMV co-occurrence was scored with hypergeometric tests, and a repertoire-size bias correction was applied to TCR pairs. A later analysis estimated false discovery rates by permuting HLA or CMV assignments 20 times. In a later analysis, co-occurring TCRs were grouped using DBSCAN, with TCRdist sequence similarity added in when clustering inside HLA-allele-positive subsets. Repertoires with fewer than 30,000 or more than 120,000 public chains, plus five repertoires with anomalous nucleotide sharing, were excluded from co-occurrence clustering. In TCRdb, the immuneACCESS table is reduced to in-frame sequences with V and J assigned. These tables do not hold every clone; where another copy was compared, an unresolved V gene accounts for under half, and the others remain unexplained. From that table come the V and J calls and clone size; the DNA was used to work out D and trimming. The sample table contains about 130,000 clones; only one count was recorded for 60% to 80% of them. The top ten clones comprise around 2.2% of the sample.

The cohort consisted of 600 or so healthy bone marrow donors. Cohort members were all nominally healthy when sampled, although unrecorded immune exposures were likely present. The donor tested CMV seronegative, placing the donor among the 350 or so seronegative members of the cohort. Each donor provided a peripheral blood sample, and peripheral blood mononuclear cells were used for TCR beta sequencing. Genomic DNA was extracted from the blood cell samples with the Qiagen DNeasy Blood Extraction Kit. Note on this clone: Its recognized antigen is unknown. No much larger clonotype is one base removed from it; base qualities were not supplied.

Based on the germline V gene, the CDR1 and CDR2 sequences are MDHEN and SYDVKM. Inclusive of the bounding cysteine and phenylalanine, the CDR3 is 19 residues long. Only the CDR3 region is kept as DNA, spanning 57 bases read in frame from base 1. Trimmed from V: 4 bases; trimmed from J: 3 bases; junction bases lacking a gene match: 12. The sample taken for sequencing was PBMCs. This TCR came from a man younger than 45 in good health and CMV-seronegative. Here the chain combines TRBV28 and TRBJ1-6; 10 junctional bases match TRBD1. CDR3 protein: CASSYRDRGQSGYNSPLHF. Read as DNA, the sequence is TGTGCCAGCAGTTACCGGGACAGGGGACAATCGGGCTATAATTCACCCCTCCACTTT.